This section outlines one T cell receptor (beta chain) sequence together with its context. The repertoire was sequenced with immunoSEQ multiplex PCR; TCRdb's copy has only in-frame clones and lacks some. Of roughly 28,000 clones detected, 65% to 80% appear once; the ten largest clones hold 25% to 30%. The data derive from a study of OX40 agonist ivuxolimab in advanced cancers. Background on the study: Three patients got partial responses; one had hepatocellular carcinoma and two had cutaneous melanoma.

CDR1 LGHNA and CDR2 YNFKEQ come from the germline V gene. The CDR3 runs to 14 residues. V lost 3 bases, J lost 5 bases, and 6 bases stayed unmatched. This chain uses TRBV4-2 with TRBJ2-7; 8 bases fit TRBD2. The sequencing here drew on CD4+ or CD8+ T cells sorted from blood, taken in a trial of the OX40 agonist ivuxolimab. This receptor was taken from an adult with an advanced solid tumor such as melanoma, head and neck, liver or kidney cancer. CDR3 in amino acids: CASSQSAGGHEQYF. The CDR3 coding sequence is TGTGCCAGCAGCCAGAGTGCGGGAGGCCACGAGCAGTACTTC.